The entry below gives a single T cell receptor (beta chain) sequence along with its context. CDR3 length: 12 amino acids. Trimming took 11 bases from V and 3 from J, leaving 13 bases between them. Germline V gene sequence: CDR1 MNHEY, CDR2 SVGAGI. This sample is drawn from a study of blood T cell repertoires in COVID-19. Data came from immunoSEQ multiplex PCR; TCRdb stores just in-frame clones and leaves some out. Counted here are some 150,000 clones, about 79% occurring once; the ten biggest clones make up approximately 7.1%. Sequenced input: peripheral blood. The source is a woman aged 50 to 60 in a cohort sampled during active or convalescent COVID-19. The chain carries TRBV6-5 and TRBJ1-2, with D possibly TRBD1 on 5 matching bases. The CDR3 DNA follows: TGTGCCGGGCAGGGCAATTACTATGGCTACACCTTC. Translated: CAGQGNYYGYTF.